This T cell receptor (beta chain) was retrieved from a study of T cell responses to AZD1222 COVID-19 vaccine. Clones were read by immunoSEQ multiplex PCR, and TCRdb kept only the in-frame ones, dropping some. The sample gives 130,000 or so clones, 85% to 95% of which show up once; over 0.9% is in the top ten. This TCR was sampled from an adult in good health. The sample in question was peripheral blood, obtained on day 0 of MenACWY control vaccination.

This CDR3 is CASSLSAGANEQYF. In DNA form, the CDR3 reads TGTGCCAGCAGTTTATCAGCGGGAGCGAACGAGCAGTACTTC. The chain uses TRBV28 and TRBJ2-7; 8 bases line up with TRBD2. The CDR3 sequence is 14 residues long. Germline CDR1 reads MDHEN; CDR2 reads SYDVKM. The trim removed 1 base at V and 5 bases at J, leaving 4 bases unmatched.